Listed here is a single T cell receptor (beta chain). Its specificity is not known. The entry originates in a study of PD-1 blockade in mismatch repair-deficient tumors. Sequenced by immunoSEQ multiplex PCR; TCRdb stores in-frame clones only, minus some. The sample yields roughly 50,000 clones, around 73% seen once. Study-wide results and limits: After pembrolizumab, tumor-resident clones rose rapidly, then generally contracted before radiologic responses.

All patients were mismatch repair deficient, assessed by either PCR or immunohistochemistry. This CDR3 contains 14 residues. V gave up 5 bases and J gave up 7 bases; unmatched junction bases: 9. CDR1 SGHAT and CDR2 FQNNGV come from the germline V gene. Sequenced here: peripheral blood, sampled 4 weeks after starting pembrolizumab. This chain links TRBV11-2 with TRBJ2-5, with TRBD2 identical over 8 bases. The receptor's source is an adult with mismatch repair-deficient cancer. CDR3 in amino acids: CASSPGHREGTQYF. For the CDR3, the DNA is TGTGCCAGCAGCCCGGGCCACCGGGAGGGGACCCAGTACTTC.